Listed here are 23 T cell receptor beta chains from one sample, sequenced in a study of PD-1 blockade in classical Hodgkin lymphoma. Time point denoted: cycle 4 day 1 (C4D1), after more than five weeks of nivolumab. Each patient relapsed following autologous stem cell transplantation, and prior brentuximab vedotin exposure differed. Data came from immunoSEQ multiplex PCR; TCRdb stores just in-frame clones and leaves some out. The sample carries 90,000 to 140,000 clones, over 85% recorded once. The input for sequencing was peripheral blood mononuclear cells (PBMCs), taken before the fourth cycle of nivolumab. Every receptor here comes from a human donor with classical Hodgkin lymphoma.

The rearrangement uses TRBV7-9 and TRBJ2-3; 8 bases map to TRBD2. Germline V lookup: CDR1 SEHNR, CDR2 FQNEAQ (reference sequence). The CDR3 has 14 residues. V lost 4 bases to trimming and J lost 1 base; unmatched junction nucleotides: 1. Here the CDR3 reads CASSSAGGTDTQYF. The CDR3 coding sequence is TGTGCCAGCAGCTCAGCGGGAGGCACAGATACGCAGTATTTT.

The chain uses TRBV18 and TRBJ2-1, with D perhaps TRBD2 (6 bases). The germline gives CDR1 KGHSH, CDR2 LQKENI. V lost 3 bases to trimming and J lost 8 bases, with 20 bases between them. The CDR3 has 16 amino acids. In DNA, the CDR3 is TGTGCCAGCTCACCGGACCTAACGGGAGCAGTGGATGAGCAGTTCTTC. This translates into CASSPDLTGAVDEQFF.

The rearrangement links TRBV30 to TRBJ2-1, with D perhaps being TRBD1 or TRBD2 (7 bases each). Trimming pared 8 bases from V and 9 bases from J, leaving 23 bases between. CDR3 size: 14 residues. Germline CDR1 reads GTSNPN; CDR2 reads SVGIG (reference sequence). The CDR3 nucleotides are TGTGCCCAGGGGGGGCCGAGTACGTTCGCTGAGCAGTTCTTC. It translates to CAQGGPSTFAEQFF.

The genes are TRBV29-1 and TRBJ2-1, with D possibly being TRBD1 (6 bases). V was trimmed by 5 bases and J by 8 bases, leaving 16 bases between them. CDR1 is SQVTM, CDR2 ANQGSEA, per germline. This CDR3 spans 13 amino acids. The chain's CDR3 is CSVLGAGMDEQFF. The DNA of the CDR3 is TGCAGCGTTCTGGGGGCGGGTATGGATGAGCAGTTCTTC.

V and J are TRBV18 and TRBJ1-4; D gene unclear. Per germline, CDR1 KGHSH and CDR2 LQKENI. The CDR3 spans 15 residues. The V end lost 4 bases, the J end lost 1 base, and 10 bases lay between the germline ends. The CDR3 region has the DNA TGTGCCAGCTCACGAGACGCAGTAACTAATGAAAAACTGTTTTTT. Translation: CASSRDAVTNEKLFF.

The genes are TRBV28 and TRBJ2-5, with D tentatively TRBD1 (5 bases). This CDR3 is built from 14 residues. Germline lookup yields CDR1 MDHEN and CDR2 SYDVKM. Trimming removed 7 bases from V and 6 bases from J, with 18 bases in between. CDR3 in amino acids: CASNPPDVGQTQYF. The CDR3 DNA sequence: TGTGCCAGCAATCCCCCCGATGTGGGGCAGACCCAGTACTTC.

This clone came up once. V is TRBV19 and J is TRBJ1-5; TRBD1 is a possible D gene (5 bases). CDR1 and CDR2 (germline): LNHDA, SQIVND (reference sequence). V was shortened by 2 bases and J by 4 bases, with 12 bases between the two germline ends. The CDR3 sequence is 15 residues long. The CDR3 DNA reads TGTGCCAGTAGTATAACTCAGGGACCTAATCAGCCCCAGCATTTT. Its protein product is CASSITQGPNQPQHF.

This chain connects TRBV27 to TRBJ2-3; TRBD2 aligns across 10 bases. The ends lost 5 bases at V and 6 bases at J; junction bases unmatched: 11. Germline V lookup: CDR1 MNHEY, CDR2 SMNVEV (reference sequence). The CDR3 consists of 16 residues. CDR3 residues: CASSPFPGLAVDTQYF. The CDR3 nucleotides read TGTGCCAGCAGTCCCTTCCCAGGACTAGCGGTGGATACGCAGTATTTT.

The chain combines TRBV11-3 with TRBJ2-3, with 10 bases identical to TRBD2. CDR1 SGHNT and CDR2 YENEEA come from the germline V gene. The CDR3 runs to 15 residues. Unmatched junction bases numbered 3, after V lost 3 bases and J lost 3 bases. The CDR3 here is CASSFGLADTDTQYF. DNA for the CDR3: TGTGCCAGCAGCTTCGGACTAGCGGATACAGATACGCAGTATTTT.

This chain links TRBV5-6 with TRBJ1-1; TRBD1 is a possible D gene (5 bases). This CDR3 contains 13 residues. Germline assignment: CDR1 SGHDT and CDR2 YYEEEE. V lost 3 bases to trimming and J lost 11 bases, with 17 bases between them. This chain's CDR3 is CASSSGGGSRAFF. The CDR3 DNA reads TGTGCCAGCAGCTCTGGTGGGGGTAGTAGGGCTTTCTTT.

This clone was seen only once. This chain uses TRBV4-1 with TRBJ2-1; D remains ambiguous. The V gene lost 1 base and the J gene lost 0 bases, with 10 bases spanning the gap. Germline CDR1 and CDR2: MGHRA and YSYEKL. CDR3 size: 16 residues. CDR3 protein: CASSQAPRLSYNEQFF. The CDR3 DNA is TGCGCCAGCAGCCAAGCCCCCCGGCTCTCCTACAATGAGCAGTTCTTC.

V usage is TRBV6-6 and J usage is TRBJ2-5, with a weak D call TRBD2 (6 bases). CDR1 MNHNY and CDR2 SVGAGI come from the germline V gene (reference sequence). The CDR3 runs 13 residues. Trimming pared 6 bases from V and 0 bases from J, leaving 8 bases between. This chain's CDR3 is CASRGGYQETQYF. The CDR3 region has the DNA TGTGCCAGCAGGGGAGGTTACCAAGAGACCCAGTACTTC.

V is TRBV5-1 and J is TRBJ1-2, with D unresolved. This CDR3 has 13 amino acids. Trimming pared 4 bases from V and 8 bases from J, leaving 15 bases between. Germline V gene sequence: CDR1 SGHRS, CDR2 YFSETQ. The CDR3 DNA is TGCGCCAGCAGCCCGGAAGGGATGAACGGCTACACCTTC. Translating gives CASSPEGMNGYTF.

This clone was detected once. The gene calls are TRBV4-2 and TRBJ2-1; D perhaps matches TRBD2 (6 bases). CDR1 is LGHNA and CDR2 is YNFKEQ in the germline V gene. The CDR3 covers 14 residues. V was trimmed by 2 bases and J by 9 bases, leaving 14 bases between them. CDR3 sequence: CASSQILAYPEQFF. In DNA form, the CDR3 reads TGTGCCAGCAGCCAAATACTAGCTTACCCTGAGCAGTTCTTC.

The genes are TRBV4-2 and TRBJ2-1, with 14 bases identical to TRBD2. This CDR3 has 19 amino acids. Germline V gene sequence: CDR1 LGHNA, CDR2 YNFKEQ. Trimming cost V 4 bases and J 2 bases; bases outside gene matches: 10. The CDR3 nucleotides read TGTGCCAGCAGCCTCACCGGGACTAGCGGGAGTGGCCCCTACAATGAGCAGTTCTTC. It encodes CASSLTGTSGSGPYNEQFF.

The V gene is TRBV21-1, the J gene TRBJ1-2; the table calls TRBD1, which could not be checked here. TRBV21-1 is designated a pseudogene. The length of the CDR3 is 16 residues. The CDR3 reads CASSKKGGDRDYGYTF. In DNA form, the CDR3 reads TGTGCCAGCAGCAAAAAAGGGGGGGACAGGGACTATGGCTACACCTTC.

V gene TRBV7-9 combines with J gene TRBJ2-2; 9 nucleotides line up with TRBD1. Looked up from germline, CDR1 is SEHNR and CDR2 is FQNEAQ (reference sequence). The CDR3 is 16 amino acids. After removal of 4 bases from V and 6 bases from J, the junction contained 9 bases not matched to a gene. The chain's CDR3 is CASSSNNRGQAGELFF. The CDR3 bases are TGTGCCAGCAGCTCGAACAACAGGGGGCAGGCCGGGGAGCTGTTTTTT.

V usage is TRBV6-5 and J usage is TRBJ2-4, with D perhaps TRBD2 (5 bases). CDR3 size: 11 residues. V was pared by 6 bases and J by 9 bases, with 9 bases between. CDR1 MNHEY and CDR2 SVGAGI come from the germline V gene. The CDR3 loop reads CASRLEGIQYF. The CDR3, as DNA: TGTGCCAGCAGACTAGAGGGCATTCAGTACTTC.

V usage is TRBV18 and J usage is TRBJ2-2; D is possibly TRBD1 or TRBD2 (5 bases each). In germline, CDR1 is KGHSH, CDR2 LQKENI. The CDR3 extends over 14 amino acids. V was clipped by 3 bases and J by 0 bases, with 5 bases between them. This CDR3 is CASSPGPNTGELFF. Here the CDR3 DNA reads TGTGCCAGCTCACCGGGACCGAACACCGGGGAGCTGTTTTTT.

The rearrangement links TRBV28 to TRBJ2-7, with 13 positions matching TRBD2. Trimming cost V 2 bases and J 7 bases; bases outside gene matches: 11. This CDR3 region has 17 residues. Germline V gene sequence: CDR1 MDHEN, CDR2 SYDVKM. CDR3 sequence reads: CASSLGGTSGILWEQYF. CDR3 nucleotide sequence: TGTGCCAGCAGTTTAGGGGGGACTAGCGGGATCCTATGGGAGCAGTACTTC.

V usage is TRBV12-1 and J usage is TRBJ1-4. TRBV12-1 is noted as a pseudogene. The CDR3 is 16 residues long. CDR3 amino acids: CASSYCDGRPCEKLFF. The CDR3 region has the DNA TGTGCCAGCAGCTACTGTGACGGCCGGCCATGTGAAAAACTGTTTTTT.

The rearrangement links TRBV30 to TRBJ1-2; no clear D gene. CDR1 is GTSNPN, CDR2 SVGIG, per germline (reference sequence). The CDR3 totals 9 residues. V lost 7 bases and J lost 4, with 4 bases in between. In DNA form, the CDR3 reads TGTGCCTTGGGCTATGGCTACACCTTC. This translates into CALGYGYTF. The variable domain in full, with the rest retrieved from reference TRBV30 and TRBJ1-2, is SQTIHQWPATLVQPVGSPLSLECTVEGTSNPNLYWYRQAAGRGLQLLFYSVGIGQISSEVPQNLSASRPQDRQFILSSKKLLLSDSGFYLCALGYGYTFGSGTRLTVV.

The rearrangement joins TRBV28 to TRBJ1-3; D is possibly TRBD1 (5 bases). Germline values: CDR1 MDHEN, CDR2 SYDVKM. V was clipped by 2 bases and J by 3 bases, with 8 bases between them. The CDR3 is 14 amino acids. CDR3 in amino acids: CASSLPGSGNTIYF. DNA of the CDR3: TGTGCCAGCAGTTTACCAGGGAGTGGAAACACCATATATTTT. Combining the CDR3 with reference TRBV28 and TRBJ1-3 gives the whole variable domain DVKVTQSSRYLVKRTGEKVFLECVQDMDHENMFWYRQDPGLGLRLIYFSYDVKMKEKGDIPEGYSVSREKKERFSLILESASTNQTSMYLCASSLPGSGNTIYFGEGSWLTVV.